The text below deals with one TCR beta chain. Its recognized antigen is unknown. These data originate in a study of cytomegalovirus exposure and HLA in healthy donors (dated by TCRdb to 2016 to 2017). The study in broad terms: An earlier analysis of 587 of the donors reported about 280 Gb of sequence data and 95 million to 130 million unique TCR beta sequences obtained from about 170 million T cells. An early release covering roughly 600 HLA-typed donors comprised around 300 gigabases of sequencing data and tens of millions of unique TCR sequences. Of the roughly 400 genotyped donors, less than 90% were placed in the genetic ancestry cluster associated with self-reported Caucasian donors. The study aimed to test whether signatures of past pathogen exposure could be identified by cataloging public T cell receptors. The study profiled the T cell repertoires of under 700 subjects by immunosequencing and related them to cytomegalovirus serostatus. Besides the first cohort of 666 subjects, a separate validation cohort made up of 95 to 150 different subjects was used. The study combined high-throughput TCR immunosequencing, statistical association of individual TCRs with disease status, and machine learning to predict cytomegalovirus infection status. A later analysis re-examined previously published TCR beta repertoires from about 700 donors and added high-resolution HLA genotyping to investigate patterns of TCR occurrence. In the later analysis, no new phenotypic data were used to find candidate immune exposures; instead, reliance was placed on TCR beta sequences and their occurrence across donors. An earlier analysis of more than 450 of the donors used high-throughput TCR beta sequencing to judge whether each TCR beta V gene segment behaved as functional or pseudogenic. Donor age, sex, ethnicity and CMV serostatus were compiled alongside the repertoire data. A later genetic analysis took genome-wide SNP genotypes for about 65% of the 666 donors and used that subset as a discovery cohort. All discovery cohort repertoires had been generated using a single sequencing platform. Class I and class II HLA loci were covered by the typing at four-digit resolution. The number of donors typed differed by locus, with roughly 629-640 for A, B, C, DRB1 and DQB1, around 500 for DQA1, about 610 for DPA1, and over 400 for DPB1. Several DR-DQ haplotypes were handled as single units for association and clustering, since linkage in the cohort was strong. Among some 400 genotyped donors of the cohort, an average of about 240,000 unique TCR beta nucleotide sequences was sequenced per donor, of which about 18% were non-productive.

From the germline V gene, CDR1 is KGHSH and CDR2 is LQKENI. From the cysteine through the phenylalanine, the CDR3 covers 15 amino acids. Only the CDR3 portion is preserved as DNA: 45 bases, with reading frame beginning at the first base. Cut back by 0 bases and 7 bases, the V and J ends lie 12 bases apart. The protocol used for the library was the immunoSEQ multiplex PCR assay. A mixture of 60 forward primers for TCR Vbeta segments and 13 reverse primers for TCR Jbeta segments was used in the multiplex PCR. The CDR3 region of rearranged TCR beta genes was amplified from genomic DNA with a multiplex PCR assay. The Illumina HiSeq System was used to sequence the amplified TCR beta libraries as 87-base-pair reads. Per the original workflow: Across the roughly 670 repertoires, a later analysis counted some 80 million unique TCR beta chains, around 11 million of which were shared by at least two donors. Raw reads were error-corrected and collapsed into unique sequences by a nearest-neighbor algorithm in which closely related sequences were merged to remove PCR and sequencing errors. To assign V, D and J gene segments, CDR3 sequences were aligned to IMGT reference sequences. For a sequence to be retained, a match of at least six nucleotides was required to both a V gene segment and a J gene segment. A rearrangement counted as productive if the CDR3 had no stop codons and remained in frame with V and J, and every other rearrangement counted as non-productive. Following IMGT convention, CDR3 was defined as the stretch from the second conserved V-encoded cysteine up to the conserved J-encoded phenylalanine. In an earlier analysis of approximately 590 of the donors, sequences lacking an unambiguous match to a single V gene segment were excluded. An earlier analysis of just under 600 of the donors called V segments functional above 56.7% productive rearrangements and segregating when the between-donor standard deviation exceeded 5%. A statistical classification framework was built to diagnose cytomegalovirus status from the catalog of TCR beta chain sequences. V and J gene assignment, in a later analysis, came from comparing TCR nucleotide sequences with IMGT/GENE-DB human TR gene sequences. The TCRdist pipeline was used in a later analysis to assign CDR3 sequences and most-parsimonious VDJ recombination scenarios. In a later analysis, each TCR beta chain was defined by its CDR3 amino acid sequence together with its V-gene family, and reads lacking a unique V-gene family were excluded. A later analysis removed several hundred highly shared, low-generation-probability nucleotide sequences to deal with suspected cross-contamination and a sequencing artifact. For each public chain, a later analysis derived a clonal expansion index from normalized ranks of inferred template counts within each repertoire. Generation probabilities in a later analysis came from a VDJ recombination model fitted to out-of-frame rearrangements, and those results were checked against IGoR. In a later analysis, TCR-TCR, TCR-HLA and TCR-CMV co-occurrence was scored with hypergeometric tests, and a repertoire-size bias correction was applied to TCR pairs. In a later analysis, false discovery rates were estimated by permuting HLA or CMV assignments 20 times. In a later analysis, co-occurring TCRs were grouped with DBSCAN, and TCRdist sequence similarity was added when clustering was performed within HLA-allele-positive subsets. Co-occurrence clustering excluded repertoires with fewer than 30,000 or more than 120,000 public chains, plus five with anomalous nucleotide sharing. TCRdb holds this immuneACCESS table with in-frame rearrangements only. Some clones are missing; in checked studies, unresolved V genes explain under half, and the rest has no known cause. V and J calls and clone size follow that table, whereas D and trimming were derived from the DNA. The table held for this sample gives about 78,000 clones. The top ten hold 6.5% to 9.5% of the sample.

Broad study findings and their caveats: Compared with equally common non-associated chains, HLA-associated TCR beta chains in a later analysis were more clonally expanded and had lower generation probabilities. The classifier was reported to diagnose cytomegalovirus status with high specificity and sensitivity in both the original cohort and the validation cohort. Roughly uniform sequencing depth across donors was assumed in presence/absence analyses, although this assumption may not hold. For the cohort, immune exposure information was limited to CMV serostatus. According to a later analysis, parvovirus B19, influenza, CMV and Epstein-Barr virus appeared linked to several top co-occurrence clusters. In vitro tests confirmed that three of the cytomegalovirus-associated TCR beta chains recognize cytomegalovirus antigens. Most TCR sequences were observed very rarely across donors, whereas some public TCRs were present in many individuals. V-gene and J-gene trimming of TCR beta chains was associated with a missense DCLRE1C variant in a later genetic analysis, and the association was replicated in an independent cohort. A later analysis found that most CMV-associated TCR beta chains appeared HLA-restricted, with HLA associations seemingly driven largely by CMV exposure. A cluster of highly shared sequence variants was judged likely to be a technical artifact of the sequencing pipeline. Because some donors lacked HLA typing at each locus, the association tests relied only on the typed subset. A later analysis associated roughly 17,000 TCR beta sequences with specific HLA alleles at a false discovery rate of 0.05. In the study, approximately 150 TCR beta chains were listed as associated with cytomegalovirus. This cohort had only TCR beta chains sequenced, and the lack of alpha or paired-chain data limited which features could be detected. Correlated functional status among segregating V segments might reflect linkage disequilibrium, but an unknown experimental factor could not be ruled out. A further reported finding was that TCR beta sequences accurately predicted the HLA-A and HLA-B alleles for most subjects in the first cohort. Because the 87-base-pair reads could not distinguish some IMGT-functional V segments, including TRBV6-2 and TRBV6-3, those segments were excluded. Strong co-occurrence of HLA alleles, especially DR and DQ, made assigning TCR associations to individual alleles difficult. In an earlier analysis of approximately 590 of the donors, most TCR beta V segments appeared in productive rearrangements about 87% or about 30% of the time, broadly matching IMGT annotations. In a later analysis, the rate of TCR association differed among HLA loci, with DRB1 alleles having the most associated TCRs and HLA-C alleles having the fewest. Because counts were too low, roughly 17 rarely observed V segments, including chromosome 9 orphons, were left out of the earlier analysis of about 500 of the donors. A later genetic analysis reported fewer N-insertions in productive TCRs among donors in an Asian-associated ancestry cluster than the roughly 700-donor mean. The authors suggested that the approach could potentially be generalized to other disease states and immunological phenotypes.

The cohort comprised some 730 healthy bone marrow donors. At the time of sampling, every cohort member was nominally healthy, though immune exposures that went unrecorded were likely present. The donor tested CMV seropositive, placing the donor among the 289 seropositive members of the cohort. A peripheral blood sample was provided by each donor, and peripheral blood mononuclear cells were used for TCR beta sequencing. The Qiagen DNeasy Blood Extraction Kit was used to extract genomic DNA from the blood cell samples. The sequenced sample consisted of PBMCs. The receptor comes from a female donor in good health and CMV-seropositive. This chain joins TRBV18 to TRBJ1-4, with no reliable assignment of the D segment. The nucleotides are TGTGCCAGCTCACCACCTTCCCAACGAGGTGAAAAACTGTTTTTT. Translation gives CASSPPSQRGEKLFF.